The clone carrying this T cell receptor (beta chain) was counted a few times. Its antigen is undetermined. These data come from a study of T-cell memory formation after mild COVID-19. General study points: CD4+ contracting clones were mainly CM and EM; CD8+ ones, EMRA. Pre-infection memory carried some responding clones, suggesting that cross-reactive memory joined. A balance of CD4 and CD8 characterized clones contracting day 15 to 85, whereas later expanders leaned CD4+.

TCRdb re-called the 5' RACE reads with MiXCR, one entry per CDR3 protein. The sample has 550,000 to 600,000 distinct CDR3 sequences; less than 25% are singletons. Specimen: PBMCs or a T cell subset sorted from them (not recorded which). This TCR was sampled from an adult woman who had mild COVID-19 (a few samples of this study predate the infection). Cell type and time point are not known.

This CDR3 is CASSLGLLAGVKQETQYF. CDR3 sequence (DNA): TGTGCCAGCAGCTTAGGGCTACTAGCGGGAGTTAAGCAAGAGACCCAGTACTTC. The chain is built from TRBV7-2 and TRBJ2-5; 11 nucleotides line up with TRBD2. CDR1 is SGHTA and CDR2 is FQGNSA in the germline V gene. This CDR3 is built from 18 residues. V shed 1 base and J 2 bases; nucleotides not matched to a gene: 9.